Each of the 23 T cell receptor beta chains below was sequenced from the same sample in a study of blood T cell repertoires in COVID-19. TCRdb keeps only in-frame clones here, not all; method: immunoSEQ multiplex PCR. This sample yields roughly 250,000 clones, of which about 80% are seen a single time; 7.5% to 9% belongs to the top ten. The sequencing input was peripheral blood. These receptors came from a human donor in a cohort sampled during active COVID-19.

This rearrangement joins TRBV28 to TRBJ2-7, with TRBD2 matching over 8 bases. This CDR3 contains 15 residues. The ends lost 2 bases at V and 1 base at J; junction bases unmatched: 4. Germline V CDR1 and CDR2: MDHEN, SYDVKM. Written as DNA, the CDR3 is TGTGCCAGCAGTTTAGCAACTAGCGGTTCCTACGAGCAGTACTTC. This codes for CASSLATSGSYEQYF.

This chain joins TRBV5-4 and TRBJ2-7, with 7 bases aligning to TRBD2. The V gene end was trimmed by 7 bases and the J gene end by 3 bases; junction bases not matched to a gene: 10. The CDR3 loop spans 14 amino acids. Germline V gene sequence: CDR1 SGHNT, CDR2 YYREEE (reference sequence). CDR3 coding DNA: TGTGCCAGCGGCACGGGCGGGAGAATCTACGAGCAGTACTTC. This encodes CASGTGGRIYEQYF.

The rearrangement joins TRBV15 to TRBJ2-6, with 10 bases lining up with TRBD2. CDR1 and CDR2 from the germline V gene are LNHNV and YYDKDF (reference sequence). The J segment lost 1 base and the V segment lost 8 bases, leaving 5 bases of the junction unmatched. This CDR3 region has 16 residues. Here the CDR3 reads CATESGGASGANVLTF. DNA for the CDR3: TGTGCCACCGAGAGCGGGGGGGCGTCTGGGGCCAACGTCCTGACTTTC.

V is TRBV5-4 and J is TRBJ1-1; D might be TRBD1 (6 bases). The V gene lost 2 bases and the J gene lost 3 bases, with 14 bases spanning the gap. There are 15 residues in the CDR3. Germline CDR1 reads SGHNT; CDR2 reads YYREEE (reference sequence). The CDR3 bases are TGTGCCAGCAGCTTACCAGGGCCAGGGGACACTGAAGCTTTCTTT. Translation gives CASSLPGPGDTEAFF.

This chain uses TRBV19 with TRBJ2-2; the match to TRBD1 covers 8 bases. Germline CDR1 reads LNHDA; CDR2 reads SQIVND (reference sequence). The CDR3 covers 15 residues. Germline trimming cut 6 bases from V and 3 bases from J; bases unmatched to any gene: 6. CDR3 nucleotide sequence: TGTGCCAGTAGGCGGACAGGGAGTTACACCGGGGAGCTGTTTTTT. Its translation: CASRRTGSYTGELFF. The complete variable domain, with remaining parts taken from reference TRBV19 and TRBJ2-2, reads DGGITQSPKYLFRKEGQNVTLSCEQNLNHDAMYWYRQDPGQGLRLIYYSQIVNDFQKGDIAEGYSVSREKKESFPLTVTSAQKNPTAFYLCASRRTGSYTGELFFGEGSRLTVL.

This clone was counted only a few times. This chain connects TRBV12-3 or TRBV12-4 to TRBJ1-2, with 8 nucleotides matching TRBD1. Germline trimming cut 4 bases from V and 7 bases from J; bases unmatched to any gene: 5. The CDR3 loop spans 13 amino acids. The CDR3, as DNA: TGTGCCAGCAGTTCCCAGGGGGCGGGTGGCTACACCTTC. This encodes CASSSQGAGGYTF.

This clone was recorded a few times. The V call is TRBV7-6, the J call TRBJ2-1; 13 bases align to TRBD2. CDR1 SGHVS and CDR2 FNYEAQ come from the germline V gene. The length of the CDR3 is 16 residues. V trimming: 6 bases; J trimming: 9 bases; junction bases outside the gene matches: 11. As DNA, the CDR3 is TGTGCCAGCAGACTGAATCCGGGACTAGCGGGATCTGAGCAGTTCTTC. It yields the protein CASRLNPGLAGSEQFF.

The rearrangement uses TRBV19 and TRBJ2-5, with TRBD2 identical over 8 bases. Trimming took 4 bases from V and 6 from J; bases not matched to a gene: 7. The CDR3 is 14 residues long. Germline CDR1 and CDR2: LNHDA and SQIVND (reference sequence). CDR3 amino acids: CASSRGPGGKTQYF. DNA for the CDR3: TGTGCCAGTAGTAGGGGACCGGGAGGGAAGACCCAGTACTTC.

The chain combines TRBV4-1 with TRBJ2-3, with TRBD2 matching 9 bases. The CDR3 is made up of 16 amino acids. V lost 0 bases, J lost 0 bases, and 1 base stayed unmatched. Per the germline V gene, CDR1 is MGHRA and CDR2 is YSYEKL. The CDR3 spells CASSQELAGSTDTQYF. CDR3 nucleotides: TGCGCCAGCAGCCAAGAGCTAGCGGGAAGCACAGATACGCAGTATTTT.

CDR3 in amino acids: CASSQTLQGAGGYTF. The CDR3 bases are TGTGCCAGCAGCCAAACCCTACAGGGGGCGGGAGGCTACACCTTC. The chain couples TRBV4-2 to TRBJ1-2, with 9 bases fitting TRBD1. The junction had 9 bases not matched to a gene; V was cut back by 2 bases and J by 8 bases. The CDR3 totals 15 residues. CDR1 and CDR2 (germline): LGHNA, YNFKEQ.

The genes are TRBV7-9 and TRBJ1-2, with D uncertain. The CDR3 is 14 amino acids. CDR1 and CDR2 (germline): SEHNR, FQNEAQ (reference sequence). Between the trimmed V and J ends, which lost 5 bases and 0 bases, there was a span of 10 bases. This CDR3 is CASSPIISNYGYTF. The CDR3 nucleotides are TGTGCCAGCAGCCCTATTATATCTAACTATGGCTACACCTTC.

This clone was seen just once. The gene calls are TRBV6-1 and TRBJ1-1; possible D gene TRBD1, 6 bases. V dropped 1 base and J dropped 5 bases, with 14 bases sitting between them. CDR1 is MNHNS and CDR2 is SASEGT in the germline V gene. The CDR3 contains 15 residues. The CDR3 nucleotides read TGTGCCAGCAGTGAAGGGGACATTTCAGGTACTGAAGCTTTCTTT. It yields the protein CASSEGDISGTEAFF.

The chain has TRBV7-9 and TRBJ1-3; D is possibly TRBD1 (6 bases). Germline V lookup: CDR1 SEHNR, CDR2 FQNEAQ (reference sequence). This CDR3 region has 12 residues. V lost 5 bases and J 11 bases, leaving 13 bases between the germline ends. The CDR3 protein is CASSTEQGSIYF. CDR3 nucleotides: TGTGCCAGCAGCACTGAACAGGGTTCCATATATTTT.

V usage is TRBV27 and J usage is TRBJ2-7; D might be TRBD1 (6 bases). The germline V gene has CDR1 MNHEY and CDR2 SMNVEV (reference sequence). V lost 3 bases and J 5 bases, leaving 20 bases between the germline ends. CDR3 length equals 16 residues. The CDR3 DNA sequence: TGTGCCAGCAGTTTCTTCCCTCAACAGGGTCGCAACGAGCAGTACTTC. As protein: CASSFFPQQGRNEQYF.

The chain employs TRBV2 and TRBJ1-1; tentatively, D is TRBD1 (5 bases). The CDR3 contains 13 residues. Trimming cost V 3 bases and J 1 base, with 6 bases left between them. The germline V gene encodes CDR1 SNHLY and CDR2 FYNNEI. In nucleotides, the CDR3 is TGTGCCAGCAGTGACAGGGCGAACACTGAAGCTTTCTTT. It translates to CASSDRANTEAFF.

This clone occurred once. This chain joins TRBV6-5 and TRBJ2-7; 10 bases map to TRBD1. Germline CDR1 is MNHEY and CDR2 is SVGAGI. The V and J ends lost 5 bases and 5 bases, in that order; junction bases with no gene match: 6. This CDR3 spans 14 amino acids. CDR3 in DNA: TGTGCCAGCAGTCCCGACAGGGGGCAAGACGAGCAGTACTTC. Its protein product is CASSPDRGQDEQYF.

The genes are TRBV10-3 and TRBJ1-1, with 7 bases that match TRBD1. The V gene end was trimmed by 7 bases and the J gene end by 2 bases; junction bases not matched to a gene: 13. There are 16 residues in the CDR3. Germline loops: CDR1 ENHRY, CDR2 SYGVKD. CDR3 nucleotide sequence: TGTGCCATCACCCCGACCCTCGGGACAGATAACACTGAAGCTTTCTTT. It codes for CAITPTLGTDNTEAFF.

The chain is built from TRBV29-1 and TRBJ1-3, with D hard to call. Germline lookup yields CDR1 SQVTM and CDR2 ANQGSEA. The CDR3 consists of 13 residues. Trimming left V 3 bases short and J 0 bases short, with 6 bases between. The CDR3 loop is CSVDGGSGNTIYF. The CDR3 bases are TGCAGCGTTGACGGTGGCTCTGGAAACACCATATATTTT.

The rearrangement joins TRBV5-1 to TRBJ1-1, with a tentative D call TRBD1 (6 bases). Germline CDR1 and CDR2: SGHRS and YFSETQ. This CDR3 is 15 amino acids long. Trimming left V 4 bases short and J 0 bases short, with 13 bases between. As DNA, the CDR3 is TGCGCCAGCAGCCAGTCAGGGGTTTTGAACACTGAAGCTTTCTTT. Protein sequence: CASSQSGVLNTEAFF.

The chain employs TRBV6-5 and TRBJ2-7, with a possible D match to TRBD1 (6 bases). CDR1 and CDR2 from the germline V gene are MNHEY and SVGAGI. The CDR3 spans 11 residues. V was clipped by 5 bases and J by 5 bases, with 7 bases between them. CDR3: CASSPGDEQYF. DNA for the CDR3: TGTGCCAGCAGTCCAGGGGACGAGCAGTACTTC.

This clone was counted ten times or more. The chain has TRBV7-8 and TRBJ2-3; 9 bases align to TRBD2. The CDR3 length is 15 residues. The germline V gene has CDR1 SGHVS and CDR2 FQNEAQ. V shed 6 bases, J shed 4 bases, and the junction held 8 bases outside the gene matches. The CDR3 loop is CASRRRGGLADTQYF. The DNA for the CDR3 is TGTGCCAGCAGACGGCGGGGGGGCTTGGCAGATACGCAGTATTTT.

The genes are TRBV28 and TRBJ1-4; 10 bases are a match to TRBD1. With 11 bases clipped from V and 14 bases from J, the junction kept 14 bases outside the gene matches. The CDR3 covers 13 residues. From germline, CDR1 is MDHEN and CDR2 SYDVKM. In DNA, the CDR3 is TGTGCCTCAGCGGCGGGACAGGGGTTTACGCTGTTTTTT. This encodes CASAAGQGFTLFF.

The chain recombines TRBV5-6 with TRBJ2-7; D possibly corresponds to TRBD2 (6 bases). CDR1 and CDR2 (germline): SGHDT, YYEEEE. Trimming stripped 4 bases from V and 4 bases from J, with 18 bases between. The CDR3 is 15 residues long. CDR3 sequence: CASSRGVGVGYEQYF. In DNA form, the CDR3 reads TGTGCCAGCAGCCGCGGGGTGGGAGTAGGGTACGAGCAGTACTTC.